This T cell receptor beta chain was sequenced in a study of cytomegalovirus exposure and HLA in healthy donors. Germline V gives CDR1 SGDLS, CDR2 YYNGEE. The CDR3 runs 16 residues. Trimming removed 4 bases from V and 7 bases from J; junction bases left unmatched: 5. Comment on this clone: Its antigen is still unknown.

General study points: Earlier findings revealed that most TCR beta V segments proved productive either about 87% or about 30% of the time. Serostatus for CMV was the only available immune exposure information.

The PCR made use of 60 Vbeta and 13 Jbeta primers. The method was immunoSEQ multiplex PCR; TCRdb's version includes in-frame clones alone and lacks a portion of them. The table lists about 160,000 clones, roughly four fifths of them singletons. This sequence was found in a man in his forties or fifties in good health and CMV-seropositive. The chain has TRBV9 and TRBJ2-2; 15 nucleotides align to TRBD2. The specimen was PBMCs. The chain's CDR3 is CASSPGLAGGLGELFF. The CDR3 region has the DNA TGTGCCAGCAGCCCGGGACTAGCGGGAGGTCTCGGGGAGCTGTTTTTT.